This T cell receptor (beta chain) was identified during a study of blood T cell repertoires in COVID-19. Trimming took 3 bases from V and 5 from J; bases not matched to a gene: 5. Per germline, CDR1 SGHRS and CDR2 YFSETQ. The CDR3 runs 14 residues. Data came from immunoSEQ multiplex PCR; TCRdb stores just in-frame clones and leaves some out. The sample contains hundreds of thousands of clones, around 82% of which appear only once. The clonotype originates from a woman in her sixties or seventies with acute or convalescent COVID-19. V is TRBV5-1 and J is TRBJ1-1; TRBD1 aligns across 9 bases. The material sequenced was peripheral blood. The CDR3 nucleotides read TGCGCCAGCAGCTGGGGACAGGGAGAAACTGAAGCTTTCTTT. Residues: CASSWGQGETEAFF. Drawing the rest from reference TRBV5-1 and TRBJ1-1, the complete variable domain is KAGVTQTPRYLIKTRGQQVTLSCSPISGHRSVSWYQQTPGQGLQFLFEYFSETQRNKGNFPGRFSGRQFSNSRSEMNVSTLELGDSALYLCASSWGQGETEAFFGQGTRLTVV.